This paragraph reports one T cell receptor (beta chain). Its antigen is still unknown. Healthy bone marrow donors formed the donor group. This sample was taken from a study of cytomegalovirus exposure and HLA in healthy donors. Study results and caveats: A missense DCLRE1C variant was associated with V- and J-gene trimming of TCR beta chains in a later analysis, and an independent cohort replicated the association. TRBV6-2, TRBV6-3 and some other V segments were unresolvable in 87-base-pair reads.

A multiplex PCR was run with 60 Vbeta primers and 13 Jbeta primers. Clones were read by immunoSEQ multiplex PCR, and TCRdb kept only the in-frame ones, dropping some. The table records about 160,000 clones, 68% of them present only once. The CDR3 sequence is 15 residues long. Germline CDR1 reads SNHLY; CDR2 reads FYNNEI. J lost 8 bases, V lost 4 bases, and 6 bases had no gene match. V and J are TRBV2 and TRBJ1-4, with 11 positions matching TRBD1. Material: PBMCs. The clonotype was recovered from a woman in her forties in good health and CMV-seropositive. The DNA for the CDR3 is TGTGCCAGCAGTGTCCCGGGACAGGGGGGGGAAAAACTGTTTTTT. This encodes CASSVPGQGGEKLFF. The variable domain in full, completed from reference TRBV2 and TRBJ1-4, reads EPEVTQTPSHQVTQMGQEVILRCVPISNHLYFYWYRQILGQKVEFLVSFYNNEISEKSEIFDDQFSVERPDGSNFTLKIRSTKLEDSAMYFCASSVPGQGGEKLFFGSGTQLSVL.